Sequencing of this T cell receptor beta chain was carried out in a study of blood T cell repertoires in COVID-19. CDR3 size: 15 residues. V lost 0 bases, J lost 6 bases, and 6 bases stayed unmatched. Germline V gives CDR1 MNHEY, CDR2 SMNVEV (reference sequence). Sequencing used immunoSEQ multiplex PCR; TCRdb keeps in-frame clones, though not all of them. The data contain some 44,000 clones, about 88% of them singletons. The receptor was isolated from a human donor in a cohort sampled during active COVID-19. This chain uses TRBV27 with TRBJ1-1, with 8 bases lining up with TRBD1. Sequenced input: peripheral blood. The CDR3 nucleotides are TGTGCCAGCAGTTTATCAGACAGGGGAAGGGCTGAAGCTTTCTTT. Its protein product is CASSLSDRGRAEAFF.